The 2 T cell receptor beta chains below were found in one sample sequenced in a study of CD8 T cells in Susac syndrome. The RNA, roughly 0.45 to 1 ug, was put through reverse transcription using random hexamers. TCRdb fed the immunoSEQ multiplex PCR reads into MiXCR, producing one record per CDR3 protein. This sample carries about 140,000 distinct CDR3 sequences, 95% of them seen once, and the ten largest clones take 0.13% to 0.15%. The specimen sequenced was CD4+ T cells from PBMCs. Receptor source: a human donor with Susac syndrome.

The CDR3 coding sequence is TGTGCCAGCAGTTTAGGACTAGCGGGGGGGACTTCTAGCACAGATACGCAGTATTTT. This codes for CASSLGLAGGTSSTDTQYF. J is TRBJ2-3 and V is TRBV28; 15 bases match TRBD2. CDR3 length equals 19 residues. Germline V gene lookup returns CDR1 MDHEN and CDR2 SYDVKM. Germline trimming cut 2 bases from V and 0 bases from J; bases unmatched to any gene: 6. Combining the CDR3 with reference TRBV28 and TRBJ2-3 gives the whole variable domain DVKVTQSSRYLVKRTGEKVFLECVQDMDHENMFWYRQDPGLGLRLIYFSYDVKMKEKGDIPEGYSVSREKKERFSLILESASTNQTSMYLCASSLGLAGGTSSTDTQYFGPGTRLTVL.

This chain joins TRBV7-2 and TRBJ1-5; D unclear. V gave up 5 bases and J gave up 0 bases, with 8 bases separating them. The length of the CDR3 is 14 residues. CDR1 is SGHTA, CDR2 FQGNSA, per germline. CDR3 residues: CASSPQDSNQPQHF. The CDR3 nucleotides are TGTGCCAGCAGCCCTCAAGATAGCAATCAGCCCCAGCATTTT.